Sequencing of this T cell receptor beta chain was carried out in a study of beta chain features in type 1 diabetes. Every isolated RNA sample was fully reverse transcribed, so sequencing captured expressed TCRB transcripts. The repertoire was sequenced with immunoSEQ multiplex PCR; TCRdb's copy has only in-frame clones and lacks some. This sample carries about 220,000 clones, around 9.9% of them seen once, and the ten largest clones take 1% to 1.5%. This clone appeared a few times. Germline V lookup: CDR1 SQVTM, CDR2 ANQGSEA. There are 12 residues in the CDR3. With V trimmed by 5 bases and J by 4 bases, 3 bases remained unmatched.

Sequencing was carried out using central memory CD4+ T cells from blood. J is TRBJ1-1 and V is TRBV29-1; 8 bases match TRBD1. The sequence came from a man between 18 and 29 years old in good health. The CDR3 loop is CSVRQGLTEAFF. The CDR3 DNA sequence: TGCAGCGTTCGACAGGGGCTCACTGAAGCTTTCTTT. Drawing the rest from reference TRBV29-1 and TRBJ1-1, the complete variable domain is SAVISQKPSRDICQRGTSLTIQCQVDSQVTMMFWYRQQPGQSLTLIATANQGSEATYESGFVIDKFPISRPNLTFSTLTVSNMSPEDSSIYLCSVRQGLTEAFFGQGTRLTVV.